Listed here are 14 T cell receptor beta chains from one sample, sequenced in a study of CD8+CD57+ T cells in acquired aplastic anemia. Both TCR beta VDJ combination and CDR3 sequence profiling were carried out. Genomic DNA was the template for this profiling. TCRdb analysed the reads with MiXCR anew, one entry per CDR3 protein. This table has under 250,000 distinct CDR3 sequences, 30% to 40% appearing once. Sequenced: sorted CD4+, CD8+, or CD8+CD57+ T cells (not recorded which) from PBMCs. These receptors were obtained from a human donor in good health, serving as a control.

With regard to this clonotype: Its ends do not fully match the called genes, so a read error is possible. The CDR3 coding sequence is TGTGCCATCAGTGAGGGCAGGGGCGAGCAGTGCTTC. It yields the protein CAISEGRGEQCF. This chain connects TRBV10-3 to TRBJ2-7; weak D call: TRBD1 (6 bases). CDR1 ENHRY and CDR2 SYGVKD come from the germline V gene. The CDR3 consists of 12 residues.

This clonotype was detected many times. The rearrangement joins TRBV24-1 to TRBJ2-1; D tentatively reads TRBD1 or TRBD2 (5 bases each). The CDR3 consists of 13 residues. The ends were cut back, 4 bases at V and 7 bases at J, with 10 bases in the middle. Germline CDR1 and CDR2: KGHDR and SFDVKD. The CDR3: CATSEYGANEQFF. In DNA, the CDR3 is TGTGCCACCAGTGAGTACGGGGCAAATGAGCAGTTCTTC.

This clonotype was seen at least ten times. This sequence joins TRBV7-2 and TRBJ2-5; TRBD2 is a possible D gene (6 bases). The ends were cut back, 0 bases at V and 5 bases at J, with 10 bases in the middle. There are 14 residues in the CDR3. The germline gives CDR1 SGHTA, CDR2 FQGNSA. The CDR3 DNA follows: TGTGCCAGCAGCTTAGCGACGGGGGTGGAGACCCAGTACTTC. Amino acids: CASSLATGVETQYF.

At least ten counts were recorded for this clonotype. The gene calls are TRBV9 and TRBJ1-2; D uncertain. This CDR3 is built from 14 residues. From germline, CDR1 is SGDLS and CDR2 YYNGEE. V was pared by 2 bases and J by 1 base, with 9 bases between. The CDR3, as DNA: TGTGCCAGCAGCGTGGGCCATAATAACTATGGCTACACCTTC. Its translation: CASSVGHNNYGYTF.

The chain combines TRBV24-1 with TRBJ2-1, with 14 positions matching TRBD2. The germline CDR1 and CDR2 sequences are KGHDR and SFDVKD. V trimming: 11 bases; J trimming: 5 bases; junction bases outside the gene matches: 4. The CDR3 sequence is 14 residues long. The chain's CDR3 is CAIGLAGGDNEQFF. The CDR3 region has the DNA TGTGCCATCGGACTAGCGGGGGGTGACAATGAGCAGTTCTTC.

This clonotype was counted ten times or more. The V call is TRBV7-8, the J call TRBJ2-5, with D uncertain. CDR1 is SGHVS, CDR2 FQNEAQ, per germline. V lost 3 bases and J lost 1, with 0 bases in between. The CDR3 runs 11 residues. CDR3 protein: CASSFQETQYF. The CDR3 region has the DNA TGTGCCAGCAGCTTCCAAGAGACCCAGTACTTC.

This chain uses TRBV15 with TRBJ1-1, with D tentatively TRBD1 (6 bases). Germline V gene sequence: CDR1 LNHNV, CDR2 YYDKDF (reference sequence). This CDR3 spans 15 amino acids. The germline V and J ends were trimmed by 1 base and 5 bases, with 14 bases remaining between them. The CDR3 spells CATSRAAGADTEAFF. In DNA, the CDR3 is TGTGCCACCAGCAGAGCAGCAGGGGCAGATACTGAAGCTTTCTTT.

The CDR3 loop reads CASSRTGPLGGYTF. The CDR3 DNA reads as TGTGCCAGCAGCCGGACAGGCCCCCTTGGAGGCTACACCTTC. The chain couples TRBV7-2 to TRBJ1-2; 7 bases line up with TRBD1. The V and J ends lost 5 bases and 8 bases, in that order; junction bases with no gene match: 11. CDR3 length: 14 residues. CDR1 and CDR2 from the germline V gene are SGHTA and FQGNSA.

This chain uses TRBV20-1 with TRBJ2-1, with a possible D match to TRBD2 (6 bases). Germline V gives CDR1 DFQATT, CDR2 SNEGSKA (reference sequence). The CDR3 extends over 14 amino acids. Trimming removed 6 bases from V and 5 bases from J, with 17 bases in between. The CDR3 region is CSAERDSIHNEQFF. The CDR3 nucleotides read TGCAGTGCCGAACGGGACTCTATCCACAATGAGCAGTTCTTC.

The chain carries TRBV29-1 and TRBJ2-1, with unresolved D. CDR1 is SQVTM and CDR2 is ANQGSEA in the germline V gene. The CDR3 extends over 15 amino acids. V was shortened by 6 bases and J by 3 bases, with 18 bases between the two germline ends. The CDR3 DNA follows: TGCAGCGTACCTTGGACCGATAGGAACTACAATGAGCAGTTCTTC. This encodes CSVPWTDRNYNEQFF.

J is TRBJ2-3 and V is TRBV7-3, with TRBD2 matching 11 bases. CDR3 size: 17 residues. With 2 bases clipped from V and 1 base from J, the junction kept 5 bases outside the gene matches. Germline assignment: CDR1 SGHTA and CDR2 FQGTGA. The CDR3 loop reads CASSLFFSGRGTDTQYF. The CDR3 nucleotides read TGTGCCAGCAGCTTATTTTTTAGCGGGAGGGGCACAGATACGCAGTATTTT.

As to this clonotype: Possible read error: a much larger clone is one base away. CDR3 residues: CSTVRGANTGELFF. CDR3 DNA: TGCAGCACCGTTAGGGGGGCGAACACCGGGGAGCTGTTTTTT. This chain joins TRBV29-1 and TRBJ2-2, with D perhaps assigned TRBD1 or TRBD2 (6 bases each). The CDR3 is made up of 14 amino acids. The V end was cut by 8 bases, the J end by 0 bases, with 13 bases between. Germline values: CDR1 SQVTM, CDR2 ANQGSEA.

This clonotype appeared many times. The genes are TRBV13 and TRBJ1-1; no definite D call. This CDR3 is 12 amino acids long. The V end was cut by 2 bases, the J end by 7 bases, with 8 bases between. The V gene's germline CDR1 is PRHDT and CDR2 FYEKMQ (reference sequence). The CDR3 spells CASSLILDEAFF. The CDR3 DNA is TGTGCCAGCAGCTTAATTCTTGATGAAGCTTTCTTT.

CDR3 loop: CRQTQTIYNEQYF. The CDR3 DNA reads as TGCAGGCAGACCCAGACGATATACAATGAGCAGTACTTC. V gene TRBV29-1 combines with J gene TRBJ2-7; D gene uncertain. The CDR3 length is 13 residues. Germline values: CDR1 SQVTM, CDR2 ANQGSEA.